Sequencing of this T cell receptor beta chain was carried out in a study of shared clonotypes between healthy human individuals (dated by TCRdb to between 2020 and 2021). Study-wide context: The cohort included three men and a couple of women between 18 and 49 years of age. For each donor, three plates each were used for CD4 naive and CD4 memory, two plates were used for CD8 naive, and one plate was used for CD8 memory. To estimate repertoire size and how much clonotypes are shared between individuals, the study performed deep sequencing of blood TCR repertoires from roughly five healthy adults. Different laboratories and diverse techniques were used to prepare libraries and sequence TCR repertoires, to increase sequencing depth and limit assay-specific biases. Between about 0.85 and 9.5 billion PBMCs per donor were obtained by leukapheresis. Findings and caveats that apply to the study as a whole: Estimated clonotype richness was generally larger for naive than for memory subsets. Because the study included only a small number of donors, the genetic and exposure-history diversity represented was limited. Incomplete sequencing was indicated by rarefaction of sorted-subset datasets, despite the large sequencing depth. Compared with non-shared clonotypes, the clonotypes found in all four sorted-subset donors had higher generation probabilities. Pairwise subsampling indicated that sequencing depth was expected to affect the degree of clonotype sharing among donors. Sampling was restricted to blood, and TCR repertoires in tissues likely differ from the TCR repertoires found in blood. Sharing across a few donors was observed for about 5% of naive CD4, 3% to 3.5% of naive CD8, 2.3% of memory CD4, and about 0.39% of memory CD8 clonotypes.

Using the deep immunoSEQ assay, multiplex PCR amplified TCR CDR3 regions from genomic DNA. Extracted genomic DNA from each cell subset was spread evenly across all wells of several immunoSEQ 96-well plates, with each plate serving as a replicate. For sorted subsets, roughly 200 ng of genomic DNA, equivalent to around 29,000 T cell genomes, went into each replicate PCR. The purified libraries were quantified using a Qubit 3.0 fluorometer, sized with a Bioanalyzer 2100, and then quantified again using the KAPA Library Quantification kit. Every immunoSEQ 96-well plate was sequenced on a dedicated single-read 150-cycle Illumina NextSeq 550 flow cell. As for the original processing: Because only junctional sequences without quality scores were contained in the immunoSEQ output, filtering matching that applied to full-length reads could not be performed. Sequences were annotated with PyIR, a Python wrapper for IgBLAST v1.9, using IMGT germline references to assign V/J genes and CDR3. Reads were removed for weak V/J assignments (E-value above 1e-6), missing CDR3, stop codons, out-of-frame junctions, or ambiguous translated residues. V3J clonotypes were defined as sequences sharing an identical inferred V gene, J gene, and CDR3 amino acid sequence. Percentage overlap between repertoires was computed as shared unique clonotypes divided by the size of the smaller repertoire. Three approaches were used to assess repertoire richness: RTK rarefaction, the Chao1 estimator, and Recon v2.1 estimates of unobserved clonotypes. OLGA was used to compute generation probabilities for all TCRbeta clonotypes that the gDNA method yielded from a few donors. Here the immuneACCESS table is served through TCRdb, limited to in-frame sequences with V and J called. Missing clones are a known gap in these copies; in checked studies unresolved V genes cover under half, and the rest lacks a known reason. The V and J calls and the clone size are those of that table, but D and trimming were determined from the DNA. In this sample the table shows 950,000 to 1,100,000 clones, roughly 80% of which occur a single time. The biggest ten clones account for approximately 1.5% of the sample.

Of note for this clone: Its recognized antigen is unknown. Per-base quality was not reported, and no clone a single base away is much larger than it.

The CDR3 covers 13 residues, taking in both the cysteine and the phenylalanine. Kept here is only the CDR3 DNA, which spans 39 bases and is read in frame from base 1. From a lookup of the germline V gene, CDR1 and CDR2 are SGHAT and FQNNGV. V loses 2 bases, J loses 1 base, and the germline ends lie 5 bases apart. The donors were healthy, HIV-negative adults who had no recently reported acute infections or vaccinations. Every donor was a Caucasian adult residing in Nashville, Tennessee, USA. Magnetic negative selection was used to enrich CD4+ T cells, after which naive cells were positively selected on CD45RA and the negative fraction became the memory subset. Blood was obtained by leukapheresis, after which PBMCs were separated by Ficoll-Histopaque density gradient centrifugation and cryopreserved in liquid nitrogen vapor phase. Analytical flow cytometry was used to check the purity and quantity of each magnetically sorted T cell population. From each sorted fraction, genomic DNA was isolated and quantified by UV absorbance on a Nanodrop 2000c.

The source material was memory CD4+ T cells sorted from blood. The sample's cell subset or site label, in plain terms: CD45RA-negative fraction. This receptor was taken from a man aged 18 to 35 in good health. The rearranged segments are TRBV11-2 and TRBJ1-1, with the D gene not confidently named. The CDR3 is CASSLSSNTEAFF. The DNA sequence follows: TGTGCCAGCAGCTTATCATCGAACACTGAAGCTTTCTTT. The full variable domain, with segments outside the CDR3 supplied by the reference TRBV11-2 and TRBJ1-1 proteins, appears as EAGVAQSPRYKIIEKRQSVAFWCNPISGHATLYWYQQILGQGPKLLIQFQNNGVVDDSQLPKDRFSAERLKGVDSTLKIQPAKLEDSAVYLCASSLSSNTEAFFGQGTRLTVV.